Listed below are T cell receptor beta chains from one sample, sequenced in a study of beta chain features in type 1 diabetes. Some clones are missing from TCRdb's copy, which holds only in-frame ones; the method was immunoSEQ multiplex PCR. This sample carries about 170,000 clones, approximately 7.8% of them seen once, and the ten largest clones take about 0.9%. The sequencing input was central memory CD4+ T cells from blood. The receptors stem from a woman aged 40-49 years with type 1 diabetes. Both conserved end residues are part of each CDR3. Each record gives: D gene, J gene, clone size, V gene, CDR3 DNA, CDR3 protein. D genes are given only for firm matches. Size is stated for part of the rows, as once, few or many counts, or as a class when the clone is expanded.

>TRBD1|TRBJ2-7|few|TRBV28
TGTGCCAGCAGTTCACTCACAGGGGGTTTTTACGAGCAGTACTTC
CASSSLTGGFYEQYF
>NA|TRBJ1-1|few|TRBV6-5
TGTGCCAGCAGTTACTCGGACAGCTCTGAAGCTTTCTTT
CASSYSDSSEAFF
>TRBD1|TRBJ1-2|few|TRBV27
TGTGCCACCAAGACAGGGTCTGGTGGCTACACCTTC
CATKTGSGGYTF
>TRBD1|TRBJ2-5|few|TRBV28
TGTGCCAGCAGTCTCTCCGGGACAGGGGGTGAGACCCAGTACTTC
CASSLSGTGGETQYF
>TRBD1|TRBJ2-7|few|TRBV6-5
TGTGCCAGCAGTCAACAGGGGACCGAGCAGTACTTC
CASSQQGTEQYF
>TRBD2|TRBJ2-7|few|TRBV11-2
TGTGCCAGCAGCAGCGGACTAGCCAACGAGCAGTACTTC
CASSSGLANEQYF
>NA|TRBJ1-4|NA|TRBV4-2
TGTGCCAGCAGCCCCGGACAGACTAATGAAAAACTGTTTTTT
CASSPGQTNEKLFF
>TRBD1|TRBJ1-1|NA|TRBV18
TGTGCCAGCTCAACAGGGACAGGGGGCACTGAAGCTTTCTTT
CASSTGTGGTEAFF
>TRBD2|TRBJ2-3|many|TRBV9
TGTGCCAGCAGCGTAGCGGTCGCGGGAGGGGGCACAGATACGCAGTATTTT
CASSVAVAGGGTDTQYF
>NA|TRBJ1-1|few|TRBV30
TGTGCCTGGAGGGTAACAGGTGAAGCTTTCTTT
CAWRVTGEAFF
>NA|TRBJ2-2|few|TRBV5-4
TGTGCCAGCAGCCGAACAGGGCCAGGGGAGCTGTTTTTT
CASSRTGPGELFF
>TRBD2|TRBJ2-3|NA|TRBV5-1
TGCGCCAGCAGCCGCGGGAGCAGCACAGATACGCAGTATTTT
CASSRGSSTDTQYF
>NA|TRBJ2-1|NA|TRBV7-2
TGTGCCAGCAGCTCAACCCTAGCGTTCCGCTCCTACAATGAGCAGTTCTTC
CASSSTLAFRSYNEQFF
>NA|TRBJ1-4|NA|TRBV28
TGTGCCAGTTTGGAGCCAAAAAATGAAAAACTGTTTTTT
CASLEPKNEKLFF
>NA|TRBJ1-1|NA|TRBV7-2
TGTGCCAGCAGCTTAGGGTCCGACAGGGAAGCTTTCTTT
CASSLGSDREAFF
>NA|TRBJ2-5|NA|TRBV30
TGTGCCTGGAGCCCCCCCACTAGCATGGAGACCCAGTACTTC
CAWSPPTSMETQYF
>NA|TRBJ2-7|few|TRBV6-1
TGTGCCAGCAGTGTAGCGAGCGAGCAGTACTTC
CASSVASEQYF
>TRBD1|TRBJ1-5|few|TRBV6-5
TGTGCCAGCACCAGGGGGGACAATCAGCCCCAGCATTTT
CASTRGDNQPQHF
>TRBD1|TRBJ2-2|NA|TRBV5-1
TGCGCCAGCAGCCTCCAGACAGGGGAGAACACCGGGGAGCTGTTTTTT
CASSLQTGENTGELFF
>NA|TRBJ2-5|many|TRBV18
TGTGCCAGCTCATCGGTTGGGCGAGAGACCCAGTACTTC
CASSSVGRETQYF
>NA|TRBJ2-5|NA|TRBV7-8
TGTGCCAGCAGCCCCCTCCAAGAGACCCAGTACTTC
CASSPLQETQYF
>NA|TRBJ2-7|few|TRBV11-1
TGTGCCAGCAGCTATGGACATCAACCCGGCTACGAGCAGTACTTC
CASSYGHQPGYEQYF
>NA|TRBJ1-1|NA|TRBV5-1
TGCGCCAGCAGCTTGGTAGATGTGAGAGGGAATGAAGCTTTCTTT
CASSLVDVRGNEAFF
>TRBD1|TRBJ1-2|few|TRBV4-1
TGCGCCAGCAGCCAAGGACAGGGGTCCTATGGCTACACCTTC
CASSQGQGSYGYTF
>NA|TRBJ2-1|few|TRBV9
TGTGCCAGCAGCGTAGATCAGGTTTCCTACAATGAGCAGTTCTTC
CASSVDQVSYNEQFF
>TRBD2|TRBJ2-2|NA|TRBV12-5
TGTGCTAGTGGACAGCGGGGGGCTACTAACACCGGGGAGCTGTTTTTT
CASGQRGATNTGELFF
>NA|TRBJ2-7|few|TRBV28
TGTGCCAGCAGCCCAGGGGGGACATCCTACGAGCAGTACTTC
CASSPGGTSYEQYF
>TRBD1|TRBJ1-4|NA|TRBV4-3
TGCGCCAGCAGTCCACAGGGGAGTAATGAAAAACTGTTTTTT
CASSPQGSNEKLFF
>NA|TRBJ1-2|NA|TRBV5-4
TGTGCCAGCCGGCGGAGGTCTGAAGGACAGTCTTCATATGGCTACACCTTC
CASRRRSEGQSSYGYTF
>TRBD1|TRBJ2-7|NA|TRBV9
TGTGCCAGCAGCCAGGACAGGCCGAGGCACGAGCAGTACTTC
CASSQDRPRHEQYF